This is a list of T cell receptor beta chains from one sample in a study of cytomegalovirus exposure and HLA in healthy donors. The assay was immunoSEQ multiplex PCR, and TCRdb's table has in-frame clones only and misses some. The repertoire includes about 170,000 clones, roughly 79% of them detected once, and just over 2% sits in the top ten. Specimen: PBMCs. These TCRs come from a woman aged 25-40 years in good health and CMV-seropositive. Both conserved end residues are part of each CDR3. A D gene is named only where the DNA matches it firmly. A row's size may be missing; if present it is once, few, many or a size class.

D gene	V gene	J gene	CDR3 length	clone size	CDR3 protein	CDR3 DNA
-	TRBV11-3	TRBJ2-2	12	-	CASSRTAGELFF	TGTGCCAGCAGCAGGACAGCCGGGGAGCTGTTTTTT
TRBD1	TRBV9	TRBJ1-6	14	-	CASSVVGTDSPLHF	TGTGCCAGCAGCGTAGTGGGGACAGATTCACCCCTCCACTTT
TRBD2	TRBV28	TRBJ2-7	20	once	CASSSPRLAGASRAMLEQYF	TGTGCCAGCAGTTCCCCCCGACTAGCGGGAGCCTCCCGGGCCATGTTGGAGCAGTACTTC
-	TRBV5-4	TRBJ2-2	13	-	CASSLDITGELFF	TGTGCCAGCAGCTTGGACATTACCGGGGAGCTGTTTTTT
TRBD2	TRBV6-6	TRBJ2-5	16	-	CASSYTLAGVQETQYF	TGTGCCAGCAGTTACACCTTAGCGGGAGTACAGGAGACCCAGTACTTC
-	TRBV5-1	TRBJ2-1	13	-	CASSFSIADEQFF	TGCGCCAGCAGCTTCTCTATAGCGGATGAGCAGTTCTTC
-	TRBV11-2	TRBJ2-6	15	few	CASSLQVSGANVLTF	TGTGCCAGCAGCTTACAGGTCTCTGGGGCCAACGTCCTGACTTTC
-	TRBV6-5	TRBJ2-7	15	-	CASSYSGGGPYEQYF	TGTGCCAGCAGTTACTCGGGCGGGGGCCCCTACGAGCAGTACTTC
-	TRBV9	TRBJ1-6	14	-	CASSVATNNSPLHF	TGTGCCAGCAGCGTAGCTACCAATAATTCACCCCTCCACTTT
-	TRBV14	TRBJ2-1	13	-	CASSRGNAYEQFF	TGTGCCAGCAGCCGCGGGAATGCTTACGAGCAGTTCTTC
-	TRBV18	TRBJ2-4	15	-	CASSNFLGEEDIQYF	TGTGCCAGCTCTAACTTCCTAGGGGAAGAGGACATTCAGTACTTC
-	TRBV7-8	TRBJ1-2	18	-	CASSRAGIRVPTNYGYTF	TGTGCCAGCAGCAGGGCCGGTATCAGGGTTCCCACTAACTATGGCTACACCTTC
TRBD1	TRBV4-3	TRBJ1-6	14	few	CASSRGQGGSPLHF	TGCGCCAGCAGCCGGGGACAGGGAGGTTCACCCCTCCACTTT
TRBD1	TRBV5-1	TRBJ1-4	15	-	CASTRTGRGREKLFF	TGCGCCAGCACTCGGACAGGGAGAGGCAGGGAAAAACTGTTTTTT
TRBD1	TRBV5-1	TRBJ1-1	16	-	CASSFGQGRRDTEAFF	TGCGCCAGCAGCTTTGGACAGGGGCGTCGGGACACTGAAGCTTTCTTT
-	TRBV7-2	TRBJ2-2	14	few	CASTKMGGLRELFF	TGTGCCAGCACCAAAATGGGGGGACTCCGGGAGCTGTTTTTT
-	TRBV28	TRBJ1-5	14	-	CASSLTGTGQPQHF	TGTGCCAGCAGTCTGACAGGTACGGGTCAGCCCCAGCATTTT
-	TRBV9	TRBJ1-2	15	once	CASNVDEDSYYGYTF	TGTGCCAGCAACGTAGACGAGGACAGCTACTATGGCTACACCTTC
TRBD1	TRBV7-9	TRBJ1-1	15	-	CASSFIGTGSTEAFF	TGTGCCAGCAGCTTTATTGGGACAGGGAGCACTGAAGCTTTCTTT
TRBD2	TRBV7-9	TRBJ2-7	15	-	CSSSSSTSGKYEQYF	TGTTCCAGCAGCTCGTCGACTAGCGGGAAATACGAGCAGTACTTC
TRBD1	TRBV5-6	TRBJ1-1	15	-	CASRGRQGVGTEAFF	TGTGCCAGCAGGGGGAGACAGGGGGTAGGCACTGAAGCTTTCTTT
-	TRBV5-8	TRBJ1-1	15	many	CASSLMPGRGTEAFF	TGTGCCAGCAGCTTGATGCCCGGGAGGGGCACTGAAGCTTTCTTT
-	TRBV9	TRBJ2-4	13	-	CASSVGGVGIQYF	TGTGCCAGCAGCGTAGGCGGGGTGGGCATTCAGTACTTC
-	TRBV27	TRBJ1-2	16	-	CASSHLQDNLLYGYTF	TGTGCCAGCAGTCATCTACAGGATAACCTTCTCTATGGCTACACCTTC
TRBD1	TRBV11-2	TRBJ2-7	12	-	CASSGQGIEQYF	TGTGCCAGCAGCGGACAGGGGATAGAGCAGTACTTC
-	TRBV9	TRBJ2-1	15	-	CASSVIAGGGNEQFF	TGTGCCAGCAGCGTAATAGCAGGGGGAGGCAATGAGCAGTTCTTC
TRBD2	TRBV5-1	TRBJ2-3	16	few	CASSPGTSGGGDTQYF	TGCGCCAGCAGCCCAGGGACTAGCGGGGGGGGAGATACGCAGTATTTT
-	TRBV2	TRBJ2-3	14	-	CASLLAALADTQYF	TGTGCCAGCCTCTTGGCGGCATTAGCAGATACGCAGTATTTT
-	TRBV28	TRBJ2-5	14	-	CASSLLGFSETQYF	TGTGCCAGCAGTTTACTTGGCTTTTCAGAGACCCAGTACTTC
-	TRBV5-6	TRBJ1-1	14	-	CASSLAGPSTEAFF	TGTGCCAGCAGCTTGGCAGGGCCCAGCACTGAAGCTTTCTTT
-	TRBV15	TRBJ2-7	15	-	CATSRDQGHSYEQYF	TGTGCCACCAGCAGAGATCAGGGACACTCCTACGAGCAGTACTTC
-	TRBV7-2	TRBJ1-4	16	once	CASSTGTSATNEKLFF	TGTGCCAGCAGCACAGGGACATCCGCAACTAATGAAAAACTGTTTTTT
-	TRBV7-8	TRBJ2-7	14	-	CASSLEVGAYEQYF	TGTGCCAGCAGCTTAGAGGTAGGGGCCTACGAGCAGTACTTC
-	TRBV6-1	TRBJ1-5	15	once	CASSEEGGSNQPQHF	TGTGCCAGCAGTGAAGAAGGGGGAAGCAATCAGCCCCAGCATTTT